Below are 17 T cell receptor beta chains sequenced from a single sample in a study of tumor-infiltrating lymphocytes in primary liver carcinoma. Starting from roughly 0.5 ug of total RNA, TCR beta cDNA was produced with a primer in the constant region. Three nested multiplex PCR rounds of slightly modified ARM-PCR generated TCR beta libraries. A C-beta reverse primer and TRBV1-TRBV30 forward primers served in each of the first two PCR rounds, at about 10 cycles apiece. TCRdb ran MiXCR on the multiplex PCR reads and lists one entry per CDR3 protein. In the table there are 48,000 or so distinct CDR3 sequences, about 80% of which are singletons. For each extraction, RNA and DNA were obtained together from approximately 20-30 mg of unsorted bulk tissue. Material: liver tumor tissue from sampling region 3. Subset noted: tumor region T3, left-lateral pole. The receptor source for this set is a middle-aged man with primary liver carcinoma and hepatitis B virus infection.

With respect to this clonotype: The junction does not match germline at one end; this may be a read error. The rearrangement joins TRBV29-1 to TRBJ2-5; D not resolved. Germline V lookup: CDR1 SQVTM, CDR2 ANQGSEA. The CDR3 is 11 residues long. The CDR3 sequence is CSVGPRETRYF. The CDR3 nucleotides are TGCAGCGTAGGGCCTAGAGAGACCCGGTACTTC.

The chain links TRBV11-2 to TRBJ1-1; no reliable D call. Germline V gene data show CDR1 as SGHAT and CDR2 as FQNNGV. This CDR3 has 14 residues. The CDR3 bases are TGTGCTAGTATCACAGCCGGTTCCGTAACTGAAGCTTTCTTT. Amino acid sequence: CASITAGSVTEAFF.

This clonotype showed up just a few times. The chain combines TRBV9 with TRBJ2-7, with 12 bases matching TRBD2. In germline, CDR1 is SGDLS, CDR2 YYNGEE. The CDR3 totals 14 residues. With V trimmed by 0 bases and J by 6 bases, 1 base remained unmatched. CDR3 sequence (DNA): TGTGCCAGCAGCGTAGAACTAGCGGGAGGCGAGCAGTACTTC. Translated, it gives CASSVELAGGEQYF. Full variable domain (missing parts from reference TRBV9 and TRBJ2-7): DSGVTQTPKHLITATGQRVTLRCSPRSGDLSVYWYQQSLDQGLQFLIQYYNGEERAKGNILERFSAQQFPDLHSELNLSSLELGDSALYFCASSVELAGGEQYFGPGTRLTVT.

This chain joins TRBV6-6 and TRBJ2-1, with D perhaps TRBD1 (6 bases). The CDR3 is made up of 15 amino acids. V lost 4 bases to trimming and J lost 8 bases, with 18 bases between them. Germline values: CDR1 MNHNY, CDR2 SVGAGI (reference sequence). The CDR3: CASSLDLQGYDEQFF. The CDR3 bases are TGTGCCAGCAGTTTGGATCTACAGGGTTACGATGAGCAGTTCTTC.

Concerning this clonotype itself: Lacking the conserved final phenylalanine or tryptophan, this CDR3 likely reflects a read error. The chain employs TRBV6-6 and TRBJ1-5, with D uncertain. Germline CDR1 reads MNHNY; CDR2 reads SVGAGI (reference sequence). The CDR3 runs to 16 residues. The DNA for the CDR3 is TGTGCCAGCAATTACCGAGTAGAGTATAACAATCAGCCCCAGCATCTT. This gives the protein CASNYRVEYNNQPQHL.

Remarks on this clonotype: A read error is likely, as this CDR3 ends without the conserved phenylalanine or tryptophan. The DNA is omitted, as the CDR3 cannot be located on it reliably, and the CDR3 follows TCRdb's listing. The gene calls are TRBV29-1 and TRBJ1-2; the table names TRBD1, a call not compared with the DNA. Germline V gene data show CDR1 as SQVTM and CDR2 as ANQGSEA. The CDR3 extends over 14 residues, inclusive of both ends. The chain's CDR3 is CSVYSPNDHYGYNS.

In regard to this clonotype: At one boundary the junction diverges from the germline segment, which might be a read error. The chain carries TRBV6-2 or TRBV6-3 and TRBJ2-1, with 11 bases identical to TRBD2. This CDR3 has 17 residues. CDR1 is MNHEY, CDR2 SVGEGT, per germline. The CDR3 nucleotides are TGTGTCAGCAGTGACCCAACTAGCGGGAGAACCCACAATGAGCAGTTCTTC. It encodes CVSSDPTSGRTHNEQFF.

This chain connects TRBV12-3 or TRBV12-4 to TRBJ2-7; the D call may be TRBD1 or TRBD2 (5 bases each). The CDR3 length is 14 residues. The CDR3 DNA is TGTGGCAGTAGTTTAGGGACGGGCTCCTACGAGCAGTACTTC. Translating gives CGSSLGTGSYEQYF.

Turning to this clonotype: This could be a read error, since a much larger clone is one nucleotide away. The genes are TRBV5-6 and TRBJ2-5; TRBD1 matches at 7 bases. The V gene's germline CDR1 is SGHDT and CDR2 YYEEEE. The CDR3 loop spans 14 amino acids. The V segment lost 4 bases and the J segment 4 bases; nucleotides outside the gene matches: 7. The CDR3 DNA sequence: TGTGCCAGCAGCAGACAGGGCAAGGGAGAGACCCAGTACTTC. It encodes CASSRQGKGETQYF.

Concerning this clonotype itself: The junction departs from the called germline gene at one end, perhaps through a read error. The chain recombines TRBV29-1 with TRBJ2-7; D gene ambiguous. The CDR3 loop spans 11 amino acids. CDR1 SQVTM and CDR2 ANQGSEA come from the germline V gene. DNA for the CDR3: TGCAGCGTTGAAGTCCTCGGAGAGCAGAACTTT. This encodes CSVEVLGEQNF.

This clonotype occurred many times. V gene TRBV4-2 combines with J gene TRBJ1-3; TRBD1 is a possible D gene (5 bases). This CDR3 comprises 15 residues. Germline V gene lookup returns CDR1 LGHNA and CDR2 YNFKEQ. The V and J ends lost 3 bases and 0 bases respectively, with 9 bases between them. The CDR3 bases are TGTGCCAGCAGCCAGGGACGGTACTCTGGAAACACCATATATTTT. It yields the protein CASSQGRYSGNTIYF.

On this clonotype itself: An end of the junction differs from the germline gene, which may be a read error. This chain connects TRBV12-3 or TRBV12-4 to TRBJ2-1; D possibly corresponds to TRBD2 (5 bases). This CDR3 is built from 13 residues. CDR3 region: CASSPHTGNEQLF. The CDR3 bases are TGTGCCAGCAGTCCCCATACGGGGAATGAGCAGCTCTTC.

In regard to this clonotype: The junction departs from germline at one end; a sequencing error may be responsible. The chain recombines TRBV4-1 with TRBJ1-5; D possibly corresponds to TRBD1 (6 bases). The CDR3 runs to 13 residues. Per germline, CDR1 MGHRA and CDR2 YSYEKL. CDR3 in amino acids: CVISQVRGQPQHF. CDR3 coding DNA: TGTGTCATCAGCCAAGTTAGGGGGCAGCCCCAGCATTTT.

V is TRBV6-5 and J is TRBJ1-1; D may be TRBD1 (5 bases). This CDR3 is built from 15 residues. V lost 2 bases and J lost 14, with 24 bases in between. Germline assignment: CDR1 MNHEY and CDR2 SVGAGI. The CDR3 loop reads CASSYTGDGAGVAFF. The DNA of the CDR3 is TGTGCCAGCAGTTACACGGGGGACGGAGCGGGAGTAGCATTCTTT.

The chain links TRBV25-1 to TRBJ2-3; 12 nucleotides agree with TRBD1. The germline V gene has CDR1 MGHDK and CDR2 SYGVNS. V shed 1 base, J shed 6 bases, and the junction held 14 bases outside the gene matches. The CDR3 extends over 19 amino acids. DNA of the CDR3: TGTGCCAGCAGTGAATCCGCAGGTCCGGGACAGGGGGCATTGGATACGCAGTATTTT. Translated, it gives CASSESAGPGQGALDTQYF.

The sample holds one count of this clonotype. J is TRBJ2-1 and V is TRBV6-5; D unresolved. The CDR3 spans 12 residues. Germline values: CDR1 MNHEY, CDR2 SVGAGI. The ends were cut back, 1 base at V and 8 bases at J, with 6 bases in the middle. The CDR3 loop is CASSYWSYEQFF. CDR3 nucleotides: TGTGCCAGCAGTTACTGGAGCTATGAGCAGTTCTTC.

The J gene is TRBJ2-5, the V gene TRBV2; D possibly corresponds to TRBD2 (6 bases). This CDR3 is 12 amino acids long. In germline, CDR1 is SNHLY, CDR2 FYNNEI. Deletions cut 8 bases from V and 5 bases from J, with 12 bases between. The CDR3 sequence is CASGTGGETQYF. CDR3 in DNA: TGTGCCAGCGGTACTGGGGGGGAGACCCAGTACTTC.